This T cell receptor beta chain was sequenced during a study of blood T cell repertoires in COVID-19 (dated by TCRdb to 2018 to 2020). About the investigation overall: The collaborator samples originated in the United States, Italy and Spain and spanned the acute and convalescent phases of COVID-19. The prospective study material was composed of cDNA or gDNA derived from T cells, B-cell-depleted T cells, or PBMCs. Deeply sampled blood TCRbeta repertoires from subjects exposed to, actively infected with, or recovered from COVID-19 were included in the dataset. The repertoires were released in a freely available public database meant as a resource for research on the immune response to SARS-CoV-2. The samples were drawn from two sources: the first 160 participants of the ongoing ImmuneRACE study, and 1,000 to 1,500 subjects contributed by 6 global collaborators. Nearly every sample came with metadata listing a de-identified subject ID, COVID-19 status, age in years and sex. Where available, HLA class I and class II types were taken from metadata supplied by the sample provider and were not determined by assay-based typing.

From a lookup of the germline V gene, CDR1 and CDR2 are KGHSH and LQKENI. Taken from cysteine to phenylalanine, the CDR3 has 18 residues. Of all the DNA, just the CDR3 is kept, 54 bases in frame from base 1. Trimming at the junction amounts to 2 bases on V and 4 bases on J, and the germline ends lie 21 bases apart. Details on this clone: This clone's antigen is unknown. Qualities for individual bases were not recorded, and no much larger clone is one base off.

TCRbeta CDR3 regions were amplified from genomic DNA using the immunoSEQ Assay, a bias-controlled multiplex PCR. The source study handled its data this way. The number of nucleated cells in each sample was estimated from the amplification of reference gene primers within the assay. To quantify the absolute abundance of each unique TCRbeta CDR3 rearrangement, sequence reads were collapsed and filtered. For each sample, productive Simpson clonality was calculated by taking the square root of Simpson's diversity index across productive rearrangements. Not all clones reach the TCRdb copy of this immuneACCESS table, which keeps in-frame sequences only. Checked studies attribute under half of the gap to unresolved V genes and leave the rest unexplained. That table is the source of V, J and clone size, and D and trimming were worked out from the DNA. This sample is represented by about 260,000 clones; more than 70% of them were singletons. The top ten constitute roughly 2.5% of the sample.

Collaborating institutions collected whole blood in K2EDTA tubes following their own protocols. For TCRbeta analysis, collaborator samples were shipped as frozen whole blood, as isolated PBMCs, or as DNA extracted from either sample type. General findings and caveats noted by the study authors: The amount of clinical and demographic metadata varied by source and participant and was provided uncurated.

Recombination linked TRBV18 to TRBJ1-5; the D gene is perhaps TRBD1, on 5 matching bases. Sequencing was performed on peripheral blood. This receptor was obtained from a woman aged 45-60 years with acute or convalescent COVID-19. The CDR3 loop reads CASSPSTPQGFINQPQHF. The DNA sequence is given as TGTGCCAGCTCACCATCTACTCCCCAGGGTTTCATTAATCAGCCCCAGCATTTT.